A selection of T cell receptor beta chains follows, all from one sample in a study of blood T cell repertoires in COVID-19. The protocol was immunoSEQ multiplex PCR, while the TCRdb copy is restricted to in-frame clones and leaves out a portion. Among 250,000 to 300,000 clones listed, roughly 90% were seen once. Sequencing used peripheral blood. The receptors here all came from a woman aged 25 to 45 with COVID-19, enrolled during active disease. The CDR3 runs from the conserved cysteine through the conserved F or W. A D gene is named only where the DNA matches it firmly. Clone size appears in some rows only: once, few, many, or a class for an expanded clone.

>once|13|TRBV5-5|NA|TRBJ1-1
CASSKGRDTEAFF
TGTGCCAGCAGCAAGGGGAGGGACACTGAAGCTTTCTTT
>NA|16|TRBV6-2/TRBV6-3|TRBD1|TRBJ1-1
CASSYSQGLGDTEAFF
TGTGCCAGCAGTTACTCACAGGGGCTAGGGGACACTGAAGCTTTCTTT
>few|13|TRBV6-5|NA|TRBJ1-2
CASRRDTVRGYTF
TGTGCCAGCAGGAGGGACACCGTTCGGGGCTACACCTTC
>once|14|TRBV15|TRBD1|TRBJ1-5
CATSSRGPNQPQHF
TGTGCCACCAGCAGCAGGGGGCCGAATCAGCCCCAGCATTTT
>NA|16|TRBV7-6|TRBD2|TRBJ2-5
CASSLATSGSGETQYF
TGTGCCAGCAGCTTAGCAACTAGCGGGAGTGGGGAGACCCAGTACTTC
>NA|16|TRBV2|NA|TRBJ1-5
CATTEGTGFGNQPQHF
TGTGCCACAACCGAGGGTACAGGGTTTGGCAATCAGCCCCAGCATTTT
>NA|15|TRBV18|TRBD2|TRBJ2-7
CASSAGFAGVGEQYF
TGTGCCAGCTCAGCAGGGTTTGCGGGAGTGGGCGAGCAGTACTTC
>NA|13|TRBV30|TRBD2|TRBJ2-5
CATTSGMQETQYF
TGTGCCACGACTAGCGGGATGCAAGAGACCCAGTACTTC
>NA|16|TRBV28|TRBD1|TRBJ1-5
CASRRQGQGHNQPQHF
TGTGCCAGCAGACGACAGGGACAGGGTCATAATCAGCCCCAGCATTTT
>NA|14|TRBV5-4|TRBD2|TRBJ2-5
CASSLAGGGETQYF
TGTGCCAGCAGCTTGGCGGGAGGGGGAGAGACCCAGTACTTC